The 20 T cell receptor beta chains given below trace back to one sample, sequenced in a study of tumor and adjacent non-tumor tissue in lung cancer. No cell sorting was done before RNA was extracted from the tissue. TCRbeta libraries were built with three rounds of nested PCR, modified from ARM-PCR. MiXCR, applied by TCRdb to the multiplex PCR reads, yields one record per CDR3 protein. The sample lists more than 85,000 distinct CDR3 sequences, roughly 73% seen once, with more than 35% in the top ten. The sequenced sample consisted of lung tumor tissue. The receptors derive from a woman in her sixties with non-small cell lung cancer.

Concerning this clonotype: Since a much larger clone is just one base distant, this may be a read error. The chain employs TRBV11-2 and TRBJ2-5; a weak D match, TRBD2 (5 bases). From germline, CDR1 is SGHAT and CDR2 FQNNGV. The CDR3 runs 12 residues. Trimming cost V 3 bases and J 10 bases, with 12 bases left between them. The CDR3 loop reads CASSLSGRSQYF. CDR3 DNA: TGTGCCAGCAGCTTGAGCGGCCGGAGCCAGTACTTC.

In regard to this clonotype: This CDR3 is missing its conserved last phenylalanine or tryptophan, likely due to a read error. The chain recombines TRBV18 with TRBJ2-5, with D hard to call. Germline V CDR1 and CDR2: KGHSH, LQKENI. The V end was cut by 3 bases, the J end by 4 bases, with 9 bases between. CDR3 length equals 13 residues. The CDR3 region is CASSPHAGETQYI. CDR3 DNA: TGTGCCAGCTCACCGCACGCCGGAGAGACCCAGTACATC.

By share of the sample, this clonotype is medium-sized. V and J are TRBV11-3 and TRBJ1-1; D not resolved. The CDR3 covers 14 residues. V lost 7 bases, J lost 1 base, and 13 bases lay in between. Germline assignment: CDR1 SGHNT and CDR2 YENEEA. CDR3 sequence reads: CASKLEASNTEAFF. The DNA of the CDR3 is TGTGCCAGCAAGCTGGAGGCCTCGAACACTGAAGCTTTCTTT.

This clonotype was detected ten times or more. This sequence joins TRBV4-1 and TRBJ1-3; weak D call: TRBD1 (6 bases). Trimming removed 1 base at V and 2 bases at J, with 12 bases between. Germline CDR1 MGHRA, CDR2 YSYEKL. The CDR3 consists of 16 residues. CDR3 amino acids: CASSQGRGGTGNTIYF. The CDR3 nucleotides are TGCGCCAGCAGCCAAGGCCGGGGGGGCACTGGAAACACCATATATTTT.

Turning to this clonotype: Given a much more abundant clone one base away, this may be a read error. This chain joins TRBV4-3 and TRBJ2-7; TRBD1 aligns across 7 bases. This CDR3 comprises 15 residues. Germline loops: CDR1 LGHNA, CDR2 YSLEER. With 1 base clipped from V and 9 bases from J, the junction kept 12 bases outside the gene matches. CDR3 sequence: CASSQVKTGQWVQYF. DNA of the CDR3: TGCGCCAGCAGCCAAGTGAAGACGGGACAGTGGGTGCAGTACTTC.

Remarks on this clonotype: A much larger clone lies a single base off, so this may be a read error. The rearrangement uses TRBV4-3 and TRBJ1-4; D is possibly TRBD1 (6 bases). Germline V CDR1 and CDR2: LGHNA, YSLEER. The CDR3 runs 14 residues. V was trimmed by 7 bases and J by 9 bases, leaving 18 bases between them. The CDR3 coding sequence is TGCGCCAGCAATCCGGAACAGGGTATTAAAAAACTGTTTTTT. Amino acids: CASNPEQGIKKLFF.

The chain combines TRBV29-1 with TRBJ2-5; D possibly matches TRBD1 or TRBD2 (6 bases each). Germline loops: CDR1 SQVTM, CDR2 ANQGSEA. Trimming left V 5 bases short and J 6 bases short, with 22 bases between. The length of the CDR3 is 15 residues. CDR3 coding DNA: TGCAGCGTTCGGCCTCCGGGGGCCCAGGGGAAGACCCAGTACTTC. Protein sequence: CSVRPPGAQGKTQYF.

To note about this clonotype: One junction end disagrees with the germline gene, perhaps due to a read error. V is TRBV6-2 or TRBV6-3 and J is TRBJ1-5; 7 nucleotides match TRBD1. The CDR3 is 15 amino acids. Looked up from germline, CDR1 is MNHEY and CDR2 is SVGEGT. CDR3 DNA sequence: TGTGTCAGCAGAACACAGGGGTTCAACAATCAGCCCCAGCATTTT. It encodes CVSRTQGFNNQPQHF.

Turning to this clonotype: A much larger clone differs from this one at a single base, so this may be a read error. V usage is TRBV28 and J usage is TRBJ2-7; possibly TRBD1 for D (5 bases). The V gene lost 9 bases and the J gene lost 0 bases, with 15 bases spanning the gap. Looked up from germline, CDR1 is MDHEN and CDR2 is SYDVKM. The length of the CDR3 is 14 residues. The DNA for the CDR3 is TGTGCCAGAAGCCCAGTCAGGGTCTCCTACGAGCAGTACTTC. This sequence encodes CARSPVRVSYEQYF.

This clonotype was recorded only once. A junction boundary mismatches the germline segment, possibly from a read error. This chain connects TRBV6-5 to TRBJ1-1; 7 nucleotides align to TRBD1. Germline V lookup: CDR1 MNHEY, CDR2 SVGAGI. There are 11 residues in the CDR3. The CDR3 region is CAATSGTEALF. The CDR3 DNA is TGTGCCGCCACTTCCGGGACAGAAGCTTTATTT.

As for this clonotype: A much larger clone differs by one base, so this may be a read error. The CDR3 spells CASRRTSGGENAGELFF. The DNA of the CDR3 is TGTGCCAGCAGACGGACTAGCGGGGGGGAGAACGCCGGGGAGCTGTTTTTT. The V gene is TRBV6-2 or TRBV6-3, the J gene TRBJ2-2; 15 bases align to TRBD2. Germline V gene data show CDR1 as MNHEY and CDR2 as SVGEGT. The CDR3 loop spans 17 amino acids.

This clonotype was recorded at least ten times. This rearrangement joins TRBV29-1 to TRBJ2-1; 8 positions agree with TRBD1. Germline assignment: CDR1 SQVTM and CDR2 ANQGSEA. The CDR3 sequence is 15 residues long. V was pared by 6 bases and J by 6 bases, with 13 bases of the junction left unmatched. The CDR3 DNA is TGCAGCGTCCACCGGGGACAGGTCGAGGGCAATGAGCAGTTCTTC. This translates into CSVHRGQVEGNEQFF.

The CDR3 bases are TGTGCCAGCAGCGCCGGACAGGTTAGACAAGAGACCCAGTACTTC. It encodes CASSAGQVRQETQYF. The chain employs TRBV7-2 and TRBJ2-5; 7 positions agree with TRBD1. The CDR3 length is 15 residues. Germline values: CDR1 SGHTA, CDR2 FQGNSA. The V gene end was trimmed by 5 bases and the J gene end by 2 bases; junction bases not matched to a gene: 8.

In the case of this clonotype: The junction and the germline gene differ at one end; a read error may be behind it. The chain couples TRBV11-1 to TRBJ2-3; unclear D gene. The CDR3 spans 13 residues. In germline, CDR1 is SGHAT, CDR2 FQDESV (reference sequence). CDR3 coding DNA: TGTGCCCGCGGAAAGAGCCAAGGTGATACACAGTATTTT. It encodes CARGKSQGDTQYF. The full variable domain, its missing parts supplied by reference TRBV11-1 and TRBJ2-3, is EAEVAQSPRYKITEKSQAVAFWCDPISGHATLYWYRQILGQGPELLVQFQDESVVDDSQLPKDRFSAERLKGVDSTLKIQPAELGDSAMYLCARGKSQGDTQYFGPGTRLTVL.

A remark on this clonotype: It may be a read error: a sequence one base away is much more abundant. This chain connects TRBV20-1 to TRBJ1-1; D may be TRBD1 (5 bases). Trimming took off 3 bases at V and 7 bases at J, with 12 bases between the two ends. The CDR3 sequence is 12 residues long. Germline V gene data show CDR1 as DFQATT and CDR2 as SNEGSKA (reference sequence). The CDR3 coding sequence is TGCAGTGCTAGTGGAGGGGTGTGTGAAGCTTTCTTT. Translated, it gives CSASGGVCEAFF.

With regard to this clonotype: This may stem from a read error, because a much larger clone lies one nucleotide away. The chain uses TRBV11-1 and TRBJ2-2, with TRBD1 as a possible D gene (6 bases). CDR1 and CDR2 (germline): SGHAT, FQDESV (reference sequence). The CDR3 spans 15 residues. The CDR3 here is CASSQDDRGSGEPFF. CDR3 nucleotides: TGTGCCAGCAGCCAAGACGATAGGGGGTCCGGGGAGCCGTTTTTT. Full variable domain (missing parts from reference TRBV11-1 and TRBJ2-2): EAEVAQSPRYKITEKSQAVAFWCDPISGHATLYWYRQILGQGPELLVQFQDESVVDDSQLPKDRFSAERLKGVDSTLKIQPAELGDSAMYLCASSQDDRGSGEPFFGEGSRLTVL.

Regarding this clonotype: The junction shows a germline mismatch at one end, possibly a read error. The V and J genes are TRBV11-1 and TRBJ1-2; possibly TRBD1 for D (6 bases). The germline V gene has CDR1 SGHAT and CDR2 FQDESV (reference sequence). This CDR3 spans 14 amino acids. This CDR3 reads CANSSQGPLYVYAF. CDR3 bases: TGTGCTAACAGCTCACAGGGCCCGCTCTATGTCTACGCCTTC. Full variable domain (rest looked up from reference TRBV11-1 and TRBJ1-2): EAEVAQSPRYKITEKSQAVAFWCDPISGHATLYWYRQILGQGPELLVQFQDESVVDDSQLPKDRFSAERLKGVDSTLKIQPAELGDSAMYLCANSSQGPLYVYAFGSGTRLTVV.

In the case of this clonotype: This may stem from a read error, because a much larger clone lies one nucleotide away. The CDR3 ends on some other residue instead of the conserved phenylalanine or tryptophan, so this is likely a read error. The gene calls are TRBV12-3 or TRBV12-4 and TRBJ1-1; D possibly corresponds to TRBD1 (6 bases). Trimming left V 6 bases short and J 1 base short, with 12 bases between. The CDR3 has 14 amino acids. The CDR3 is CASRTGIENTEAFS. CDR3 in DNA: TGTGCCAGCAGAACAGGGATAGAGAACACTGAAGCTTTCTCT.

Here the CDR3 reads CSASSGSQPQYF. The DNA of the CDR3 is TGCAGTGCTAGTTCGGGATCTCAGCCCCAGTATTTT. The chain joins TRBV20-1 to TRBJ1-5; D perhaps matches TRBD2 (5 bases). TRBJ2-3 explains the end of the DNA better; the J call may be wrong. Per the germline V gene, CDR1 is DFQATT and CDR2 is SNEGSKA (reference sequence). This CDR3 has 12 amino acids.

The rearrangement joins TRBV29-1 to TRBJ1-2, with TRBD1 matching 9 bases. CDR3 length: 15 residues. The germline gives CDR1 SQVTM, CDR2 ANQGSEA. In DNA form, the CDR3 reads TGCGGCCTTCGCACCCTCGGGACAGGGCGATATGGCTACACCTTC. It is translated as CGLRTLGTGRYGYTF.